A single sample gave rise to the 29 T cell receptor beta chains below, sequenced in a study of Ad26.COV2.S vaccination and SARS-CoV-2 variants. Noted treatment: roughly 18 received Ad26.COV2.S at low or high dose, single or two shots; about 5 received placebo; per-sample allocation not given. Sampling happened 63 days after the first vaccine or placebo injection. The assay was immunoSEQ multiplex PCR, and TCRdb's table has in-frame clones only and misses some. The sample gives 440,000 or so clones, roughly 87% of which show up once; roughly 4% is in the top ten. This sample comprised peripheral blood, obtained in a trial of Ad26.COV2.S vaccine versus placebo. These receptors all stem from a person aged 18-65 years who received the Ad26.COV2.S COVID-19 vaccine or a placebo.

This rearrangement joins TRBV7-2 to TRBJ2-7, with TRBD2 matching 8 bases. The J segment lost 0 bases and the V segment lost 3 bases, leaving 4 bases of the junction unmatched. The CDR3 extends over 15 amino acids. Germline V lookup: CDR1 SGHTA, CDR2 FQGNSA. CDR3 coding DNA: TGTGCCAGCAGCTTTAGCGGGATGGCCTCCTACGAGCAGTACTTC. It codes for CASSFSGMASYEQYF. Looking up the rest from reference TRBV7-2 and TRBJ2-7 gives the full variable domain: GAGVSQSPSNKVTEKGKDVELRCDPISGHTALYWYRQSLGQGLEFLIYFQGNSAPDKSGLPSDRFSAERTGGSVSTLTIQRTQQEDSAVYLCASSFSGMASYEQYFGPGTRLTVT.

The V gene is TRBV27, the J gene TRBJ2-3; D may be TRBD2 (6 bases). V lost 3 bases and J lost 2, with 15 bases in between. The CDR3 totals 16 residues. The germline V gene has CDR1 MNHEY and CDR2 SMNVEV (reference sequence). DNA for the CDR3: TGTGCCAGCAGTTTTGCAGCGGGTTCCTTCACAGATACGCAGTATTTT. Protein: CASSFAAGSFTDTQYF.

The chain carries TRBV5-4 and TRBJ2-1; D possibly corresponds to TRBD1 (6 bases). Per germline, CDR1 SGHNT and CDR2 YYREEE (reference sequence). V was trimmed by 5 bases and J by 0 bases, leaving 21 bases between them. This CDR3 region has 18 residues. The DNA for the CDR3 is TGTGCCAGCAGTTATCAGCCATCACGGACAGCCTCCTACAATGAGCAGTTCTTC. Translating gives CASSYQPSRTASYNEQFF.

The J gene is TRBJ2-3, the V gene TRBV20-1; D unresolved. CDR1 is DFQATT, CDR2 SNEGSKA, per germline (reference sequence). The CDR3 is 14 residues long. V was trimmed by 3 bases and J by 3 bases, leaving 13 bases between them. CDR3 residues: CSASLSAATDTQYF. The CDR3 bases are TGCAGTGCTAGTCTCAGCGCGGCGACAGATACGCAGTATTTT.

The V call is TRBV29-1, the J call TRBJ2-7; TRBD2 might be the D (5 bases). Trimming removed 4 bases from V and 0 bases from J, with 7 bases in between. CDR3 length equals 12 residues. Per germline, CDR1 SQVTM and CDR2 ANQGSEA. The CDR3 DNA is TGCAGCGTTGTGGCGGGCTCCTACGAGCAGTACTTC. Translating gives CSVVAGSYEQYF.

This clone was seen only once. The chain uses TRBV7-9 and TRBJ2-1; the D gene is possibly TRBD1 (5 bases). Germline assignment: CDR1 SEHNR and CDR2 FQNEAQ (reference sequence). The ends were cut back, 1 base at V and 10 bases at J, with 5 bases in the middle. The CDR3 covers 11 residues. The CDR3, as DNA: TGTGCCAGCAGCTTAGGACAGGAGCAGTTCTTC. Translating it yields CASSLGQEQFF.

This clone came up once. The V call is TRBV3-1 (or the pseudogene TRBV3-2), the J call TRBJ2-2; the match to TRBD2 covers 9 bases. The CDR3 sequence is 20 residues long. Germline lookup yields CDR1 LGHDT and CDR2 YNNKEL (reference sequence). Germline trimming cut 4 bases from V and 4 bases from J; bases unmatched to any gene: 19. The CDR3 spells CASSPYTTIAGGLPTGELFF. In nucleotides, the CDR3 is TGTGCCAGCAGCCCCTACACGACTATCGCGGGAGGGTTGCCCACCGGGGAGCTGTTTTTT.

This sequence joins TRBV6-2 or TRBV6-3 and TRBJ2-7, with a weak D call TRBD2 (6 bases). Germline CDR1 reads MNHEY; CDR2 reads SVGEGT. The V and J ends lost 6 bases and 6 bases respectively, with 15 bases between them. The CDR3 is 13 residues long. For the CDR3, the DNA is TGTGCCAGCAGCCACGGAGGGCCGTCCGAGCAGTACTTC. It specifies CASSHGGPSEQYF.

Here the CDR3 DNA reads TGTGCCAGCAGTCGATCGATAATGTCGGTAGAGACCCAGTACTTC. Amino acid sequence: CASSRSIMSVETQYF. The V and J genes are TRBV28 and TRBJ2-5; no reliable D call. The CDR3 has 15 amino acids. V was pared by 5 bases and J by 4 bases, with 17 bases between. CDR1 and CDR2 from the germline V gene are MDHEN and SYDVKM.

The V gene is TRBV5-5, the J gene TRBJ1-1, with 9 positions matching TRBD1. The CDR3 contains 16 residues. The J segment lost 2 bases and the V segment lost 4 bases, leaving 9 bases of the junction unmatched. Germline V lookup: CDR1 SGHKS, CDR2 YYEKEE (reference sequence). The CDR3: CASSIWTGVGNTEAFF. CDR3 nucleotide sequence: TGTGCCAGCAGCATATGGACAGGGGTCGGTAACACTGAAGCTTTCTTT. The full variable domain, rest sourced from reference TRBV5-5 and TRBJ1-1, is DAGVTQSPTHLIKTRGQQVTLRCSPISGHKSVSWYQQVLGQGPQFIFQYYEKEERGRGNFPDRFSARQFPNYSSELNVNALLLGDSALYLCASSIWTGVGNTEAFFGQGTRLTVV.

The V call is TRBV4-3, the J call TRBJ1-3, with TRBD1 as a possible D gene (5 bases). V was pared by 4 bases and J by 2 bases, with 9 bases between. This CDR3 has 14 amino acids. Germline CDR1 LGHNA, CDR2 YSLEER. For the CDR3, the DNA is TGCGCCAGCAGCCGGACAATAACTGGAAACACCATATATTTT. Its protein is CASSRTITGNTIYF.

The chain links TRBV7-2 to TRBJ2-7; D not resolved. The CDR3 consists of 14 residues. CDR1 SGHTA and CDR2 FQGNSA come from the germline V gene. The V end lost 4 bases, the J end lost 2 bases, and 12 bases lay between the germline ends. The chain's CDR3 is CASSSSMSTYEQYF. CDR3 DNA: TGTGCCAGCAGCTCCTCCATGTCAACCTACGAGCAGTACTTC.

CDR3 protein: CSVFPGSSYEQYF. Here the CDR3 DNA reads TGCAGCGTTTTCCCAGGGTCCTCCTACGAGCAGTACTTC. This sequence joins TRBV29-1 and TRBJ2-7, with D possibly matching TRBD1 (5 bases). V was trimmed by 5 bases and J by 0 bases, leaving 11 bases between them. The CDR3 has 13 amino acids. CDR1 and CDR2 from the germline V gene are SQVTM and ANQGSEA.

The rearrangement joins TRBV9 to TRBJ1-2; the D is unclear. The germline V gene encodes CDR1 SGDLS and CDR2 YYNGEE. The V gene lost 3 bases and the J gene lost 6 bases, with 15 bases spanning the gap. The CDR3 is 14 amino acids. CDR3 coding DNA: TGTGCCAGCAGCGAGGATGGAGACCCCAATGGCTACACCTTC. This encodes CASSEDGDPNGYTF.

The CDR3 DNA reads TGTGCCAGCAGTGTCACAACAGGAAATGAAGCTTTCTTT. It yields the protein CASSVTTGNEAFF. V and J are TRBV12-3 or TRBV12-4 and TRBJ1-1, with D maybe TRBD1 (5 bases). The CDR3 length is 13 residues. The V gene lost 5 bases and the J gene lost 7 bases, with 14 bases spanning the gap.

V and J are TRBV5-5 and TRBJ2-2; a possible D gene is TRBD1 (6 bases). The germline V and J ends were trimmed by 2 bases and 6 bases, with 11 bases remaining between them. CDR1 and CDR2 from the germline V gene are SGHKS and YYEKEE (reference sequence). This CDR3 spans 14 amino acids. Here the CDR3 reads CASSLQGVSGELFF. The CDR3 DNA reads as TGTGCCAGCAGCTTACAGGGAGTCTCCGGGGAGCTGTTTTTT.

This chain connects TRBV6-4 to TRBJ2-3; 14 nucleotides align to TRBD2. Germline CDR1 reads MRHNA; CDR2 reads SNTAGT. The CDR3 contains 17 residues. With V trimmed by 2 bases and J by 3 bases, 4 bases remained unmatched. In DNA form, the CDR3 reads TGTGCCAGCAGTGACGGGACTAGCGGGAGAAGGACAGATACGCAGTATTTT. Translation gives CASSDGTSGRRTDTQYF.

This clone occurred once. This chain uses TRBV3-1 (or the pseudogene TRBV3-2) with TRBJ2-2; 9 bases agree with TRBD1. The CDR3 runs to 15 residues. Trimming removed 3 bases from V and 3 bases from J; junction bases left unmatched: 2. Germline CDR1 reads LGHDT; CDR2 reads YNNKEL (reference sequence). CDR3 in amino acids: CASSHRQGDTGELFF. CDR3 DNA: TGTGCCAGCAGCCATCGACAGGGGGACACCGGGGAGCTGTTTTTT.

The chain is built from TRBV6-2 or TRBV6-3 and TRBJ1-2; D not certain. Trimming pared 4 bases from V and 5 bases from J, leaving 14 bases between. Germline-derived CDR1 and CDR2 are MNHEY and SVGEGT. The CDR3 contains 14 residues. CDR3 sequence (DNA): TGTGCCAGCAGTTCGGAGGGATTGGGGTATGGCTACACCTTC. Translation: CASSSEGLGYGYTF.

This chain links TRBV28 with TRBJ2-3; the D is unclear. Germline CDR1 is MDHEN and CDR2 is SYDVKM. V lost 6 bases and J 6 bases, leaving 22 bases between the germline ends. The CDR3 is 16 amino acids. DNA of the CDR3: TGTGCCAGCAGCCCAACGGCCTCTATCGTGCTGGATACGCAGTATTTT. It is translated as CASSPTASIVLDTQYF.

The chain couples TRBV10-3 to TRBJ2-2, with D maybe TRBD1 (5 bases). CDR1 is ENHRY and CDR2 is SYGVKD in the germline V gene. This CDR3 is 18 amino acids long. The V and J ends lost 0 bases and 0 bases respectively, with 14 bases between them. CDR3: CAISESWLTESNTGELFF. CDR3 in DNA: TGTGCCATCAGTGAGTCATGGCTGACAGAATCGAACACCGGGGAGCTGTTTTTT.

V and J are TRBV2 and TRBJ1-1, with D uncertain. Germline assignment: CDR1 SNHLY and CDR2 FYNNEI. The CDR3 length is 10 residues. Trimming took off 4 bases at V and 10 bases at J, with 7 bases between the two ends. The chain's CDR3 is CASSAFGAFF. The CDR3, as DNA: TGTGCCAGCAGTGCGTTTGGAGCTTTCTTT.

This clone has a handful of counts. This sequence joins TRBV19 and TRBJ1-3; maybe TRBD1 (6 bases). The CDR3 sequence is 14 residues long. The germline V gene encodes CDR1 LNHDA and CDR2 SQIVND (reference sequence). Deletions cut 6 bases from V and 3 bases from J, with 12 bases between. The CDR3 DNA follows: TGTGCCAGTAGAAAACAGGGAAGTGGAAACACCATATATTTT. Its translation: CASRKQGSGNTIYF.

The chain carries TRBV28 and TRBJ2-7, with a possible D match to TRBD2 (6 bases). V lost 2 bases, J lost 2 bases, and 16 bases lay in between. Germline loops: CDR1 MDHEN, CDR2 SYDVKM. CDR3 length equals 16 residues. The CDR3 here is CASSLTGLASAYEQYF. The DNA for the CDR3 is TGTGCCAGCAGTTTAACGGGGCTAGCGTCCGCCTACGAGCAGTACTTC. Full variable domain (rest looked up from reference TRBV28 and TRBJ2-7): DVKVTQSSRYLVKRTGEKVFLECVQDMDHENMFWYRQDPGLGLRLIYFSYDVKMKEKGDIPEGYSVSREKKERFSLILESASTNQTSMYLCASSLTGLASAYEQYFGPGTRLTVT.

This clone came up a few times. The rearrangement joins TRBV30 to TRBJ1-2, with 12 bases that match TRBD1. CDR1 is GTSNPN and CDR2 is SVGIG in the germline V gene (reference sequence). Trimming removed 0 bases from V and 3 bases from J; junction bases left unmatched: 2. This CDR3 region has 15 residues. CDR3 loop: CAWSVRDRGHYGYTF. The CDR3 DNA reads TGTGCCTGGAGTGTACGGGACAGGGGGCACTATGGCTACACCTTC. Full variable domain (remainder filled in from reference TRBV30 and TRBJ1-2): SQTIHQWPATLVQPVGSPLSLECTVEGTSNPNLYWYRQAAGRGLQLLFYSVGIGQISSEVPQNLSASRPQDRQFILSSKKLLLSDSGFYLCAWSVRDRGHYGYTFGSGTRLTVV.

J is TRBJ1-2 and V is TRBV5-4, with TRBD1 identical over 9 bases. The CDR3 consists of 16 residues. Germline assignment: CDR1 SGHNT and CDR2 YYREEE (reference sequence). V shed 7 bases, J shed 8 bases, and the junction held 18 bases outside the gene matches. Here the CDR3 DNA reads TGTGCCAGCGTGGAAATACCGGGACAGGGAATTAGCGGCTACACCTTC. Translated: CASVEIPGQGISGYTF.

A remark on this clone: Additional DNA sequences in this sample encode the identical CDR3. V and J are TRBV18 and TRBJ2-5; D gene unclear. Germline V gene data show CDR1 as KGHSH and CDR2 as LQKENI. The CDR3 is 12 residues long. V lost 0 bases and J lost 5, with 4 bases in between. This chain's CDR3 is CASSPPGETQYF. The CDR3 nucleotides read TGTGCCAGCTCACCACCGGGGGAGACCCAGTACTTC.

V gene TRBV7-3 combines with J gene TRBJ2-6; no clear D. The germline V gene encodes CDR1 SGHTA and CDR2 FQGTGA. This CDR3 contains 13 residues. V shed 5 bases and J shed 4 bases, with 6 bases lying between them. The CDR3 sequence: CASSPTGANVLTF. CDR3 sequence (DNA): TGTGCCAGCAGCCCGACAGGGGCCAACGTCCTGACTTTC. The whole variable domain, remainder taken from reference TRBV7-3 and TRBJ2-6, is GAGVSQTPSNKVTEKGKYVELRCDPISGHTALYWYRQSLGQGPEFLIYFQGTGAADDSGLPNDRFFAVRPEGSVSTLKIQRTERGDSAVYLCASSPTGANVLTFGAGSRLTVL.

This chain uses TRBV28 with TRBJ1-6; D is undetermined. With 9 bases removed from V and 5 bases from J, the gap between germline ends came to 8 bases. The CDR3 covers 12 residues. In germline, CDR1 is MDHEN, CDR2 SYDVKM. CDR3 loop: CASVENNSPLHF. As DNA, the CDR3 is TGTGCCAGTGTTGAGAATAATTCACCCCTCCACTTT.